A selection of T cell receptor beta chains follows, all from one sample in a study of blood T cell repertoires in COVID-19. Sequencing was performed with immunoSEQ multiplex PCR; in TCRdb, only in-frame clones are kept and a portion is missing. The sample contains 250,000 or so clones, approximately 91% of which appear only once. The sequenced material came from peripheral blood. The receptor set was obtained from an older woman with acute or convalescent COVID-19. Each CDR3 is given with its conserved first and last residue. The order of the fields is V gene, J gene, clone size, D gene, CDR3 protein, CDR3 DNA. The D gene is left open where the match is weak. Some rows have no size entry. The others give once, few or many, or a class for an expanded clone.

>TRBV6-5|TRBJ2-1|.|.
CASSPGTNYNEQFF
TGTGCCAGCAGCCCCGGGACAAATTACAATGAGCAGTTCTTC
>TRBV28|TRBJ1-2|.|.
CASTAGGRGYTF
TGTGCCAGCACCGCCGGGGGGAGAGGCTACACCTTC
>TRBV29-1|TRBJ2-5|.|TRBD2
CSVSTSGGIQETHYF
TGCAGCGTATCGACTAGCGGGGGAATCCAAGAGACCCATTACTTC
>TRBV3-1/TRBV3-2|TRBJ1-4|.|.
CASSQSGSGEKLFF
TGTGCCAGCAGCCAGTCAGGGTCGGGTGAAAAACTGTTTTTT
>TRBV9|TRBJ2-1|once|TRBD2
CASSAFSGVGNEQFF
TGTGCCAGCAGCGCATTTAGCGGGGTCGGGAATGAGCAGTTCTTC
>TRBV5-1|TRBJ2-7|.|TRBD2
CASSFTSGYEQYF
TGCGCCAGCAGCTTTACTAGCGGATACGAGCAGTACTTC
>TRBV12-3/TRBV12-4|TRBJ1-2|.|TRBD1
CASSFGTGVGYTF
TGTGCCAGCAGTTTCGGGACAGGGGTTGGCTACACCTTC
>TRBV5-8|TRBJ1-1|.|.
CASSLGRGNTEAFF
TGTGCCAGCAGCTTGGGCAGGGGAAACACTGAAGCTTTCTTT
>TRBV30|TRBJ2-1|.|.
CAHKGLPNEQFF
TGTGCCCATAAAGGACTCCCCAATGAGCAGTTCTTC
>TRBV29-1|TRBJ2-2|few|TRBD2
CSVGVQGGTGELFF
TGCAGCGTTGGGGTGCAGGGAGGGACCGGGGAGCTGTTTTTT
>TRBV29-1|TRBJ2-1|few|TRBD2
CSVEDPASGSYEQFF
TGCAGCGTTGAAGATCCGGCTAGCGGGAGCTATGAGCAGTTCTTC
>TRBV25-1|TRBJ2-1|.|.
CASSDVAAGTRDNEQFF
TGTGCCAGCAGTGATGTGGCTGCCGGAACGCGGGACAATGAGCAGTTCTTC
>TRBV19|TRBJ2-3|.|.
CASSIGTDSDTQYF
TGTGCCAGTAGTATAGGGACAGACTCAGATACGCAGTATTTT
>TRBV4-2|TRBJ2-2|.|TRBD2
CASSPSRLAVENTGELFF
TGTGCCAGCAGCCCAAGTAGACTAGCCGTAGAGAACACCGGGGAGCTGTTTTTT
>TRBV7-3|TRBJ1-2|.|.
CASSLGDRRTGYGYTF
TGTGCCAGCAGCTTAGGAGACAGACGGACCGGCTATGGCTACACCTTC
>TRBV7-9|TRBJ2-7|.|.
CASGPGRRPYEQYF
TGTGCCAGCGGGCCCGGTCGTAGGCCGTACGAGCAGTACTTC
>TRBV18|TRBJ1-4|once|.
CASSPAGRETTNEKLFF
TGTGCCAGCTCACCCGCCGGGAGGGAAACAACTAATGAAAAACTGTTTTTT
>TRBV28|TRBJ1-4|.|TRBD1
CASSSPGQGRTNEKLFF
TGTGCCAGCAGTTCCCCGGGACAGGGGAGGACTAATGAAAAACTGTTTTTT
>TRBV6-5|TRBJ1-2|.|TRBD1
CASSQTGQGYGYTF
TGTGCCAGCAGCCAAACGGGACAGGGGTATGGCTACACCTTC
>TRBV5-6|TRBJ1-4|.|TRBD1
CASSLLTGGEKLFF
TGTGCCAGCAGCTTGCTAACAGGGGGTGAAAAACTGTTTTTT
>TRBV4-2|TRBJ1-3|.|TRBD1
CASSGTADGNTIYF
TGTGCCAGCAGCGGGACAGCGGATGGAAACACCATATATTTT
>TRBV12-3/TRBV12-4|TRBJ2-3|.|.
CASTMGLDTQYF
TGTGCCAGCACAATGGGGCTGGATACGCAGTATTTT
>TRBV27|TRBJ1-5|.|.
CASSFARDQPQHF
TGTGCCAGCAGTTTCGCGAGGGATCAGCCCCAGCATTTT
>TRBV28|TRBJ1-2|once|.
CASSSPSSAGRDYGYTF
TGTGCCAGCAGTTCCCCCTCATCAGCAGGGAGGGACTATGGCTACACCTTC
>TRBV12-3/TRBV12-4|TRBJ1-1|.|.
CASSRQLNTEAFF
TGTGCCAGCAGTCGACAGTTGAACACTGAAGCTTTCTTT
>TRBV6-4|TRBJ1-1|.|.
CASRMQGNTEAFF
TGTGCCAGCAGGATGCAGGGTAACACTGAAGCTTTCTTT
>TRBV5-1|TRBJ2-2|.|.
CASRGGEAVAGELFF
TGCGCCAGCAGGGGTGGGGAAGCGGTCGCCGGGGAGCTGTTTTTT
>TRBV29-1|TRBJ1-1|.|.
CSVEVPGTNTEAFF
TGCAGCGTTGAGGTTCCGGGAACCAACACTGAAGCTTTCTTT
>TRBV21-1|TRBJ1-1|.|.
CASSKSGTGGKIPEAFF
TGTGCCAGCAGCAAATCCGGGACAGGGGGCAAAATCCCTGAAGCTTTCTTT
>TRBV19|TRBJ2-7|.|.
CASSIDPGQEQYF
TGTGCCAGTAGTATAGATCCCGGACAGGAGCAGTACTTC
>TRBV12-3/TRBV12-4|TRBJ2-3|few|.
CASSSGHRPQYF
TGTGCCAGCAGTTCAGGACATCGGCCGCAGTATTTT
>TRBV11-3|TRBJ1-1|.|.
CASSLGVSGAEAFF
TGTGCCAGCAGCTTAGGAGTGTCCGGGGCTGAAGCTTTCTTT
>TRBV18|TRBJ1-6|.|TRBD1
CASSSTLMTGGSPLHF
TGTGCCAGCTCATCCACCCTTATGACAGGGGGTTCACCCCTCCACTTT
>TRBV7-9|TRBJ2-1|few|TRBD2
CASSPDVGLASSEQFF
TGTGCCAGCAGCCCTGACGTGGGACTAGCGTCTTCTGAGCAGTTCTTC
>TRBV7-3|TRBJ1-1|.|.
CASSLEVRSEAFF
TGTGCCAGCAGCTTAGAGGTCAGATCTGAAGCTTTCTTT
>TRBV11-2|TRBJ2-7|.|.
CASSLDLQQGSYEQYF
TGTGCCAGCAGCTTAGATTTGCAACAGGGCTCCTACGAGCAGTACTTC
>TRBV30|TRBJ1-5|.|.
CAWNRGNQPQHF
TGTGCCTGGAACCGGGGGAATCAGCCCCAGCATTTT
>TRBV3-1/TRBV3-2|TRBJ2-3|once|TRBD2
CASSRELAGGTDTQYF
TGTGCCAGCAGCCGCGAGCTAGCGGGGGGCACAGATACGCAGTATTTT
>TRBV27|TRBJ1-1|once|.
CASRTLGLEAFF
TGTGCCAGCAGAACTTTGGGTCTAGAGGCTTTCTTT
>TRBV15|TRBJ1-2|.|TRBD1
CATSREAGTGVGGYTF
TGTGCCACCAGCAGAGAAGCCGGGACAGGGGTTGGTGGCTACACCTTC
>TRBV12-5|TRBJ2-3|.|.
CASGLGQTEGTDTQYF
TGTGCTAGTGGTTTGGGACAGACAGAGGGCACAGATACGCAGTATTTT
>TRBV19|TRBJ2-5|.|.
CASSEGPGVETQYF
TGTGCCAGTAGTGAAGGGCCCGGGGTAGAGACCCAGTACTTC
>TRBV28|TRBJ2-1|.|.
CASIVGSGSYNEQFF
TGTGCCAGCATAGTTGGCAGCGGCTCCTACAATGAGCAGTTCTTC
>TRBV6-2/TRBV6-3|TRBJ1-2|.|.
CASSRQESYGYTF
TGTGCCAGCAGTCGACAGGAGTCCTATGGCTACACCTTC
>TRBV20-1|TRBJ2-7|.|TRBD1
CSASGGQGTYEQYF
TGCAGTGCTAGTGGGGGACAGGGAACTTACGAGCAGTACTTC
>TRBV12-3/TRBV12-4|TRBJ1-2|.|TRBD1
CASSLNRGPGYTF
TGTGCCAGCAGTTTAAACAGGGGGCCTGGCTACACCTTC
>TRBV19|TRBJ2-3|.|.
CASSMSSKDTQYF
TGTGCCAGTAGTATGTCTAGCAAAGATACGCAGTATTTT
>TRBV18|TRBJ2-7|.|.
CASSHRAGEQYF
TGTGCCAGCTCCCACAGGGCTGGAGAGCAGTACTTC
>TRBV6-2/TRBV6-3|TRBJ2-7|.|TRBD2
CASSTGLAGGPTEQYF
TGTGCCAGCAGTACCGGACTAGCGGGAGGGCCCACCGAGCAGTACTTC
>TRBV24-1|TRBJ1-2|few|.
CATSDGGYGRGYTF
TGTGCCACCAGTGACGGCGGGTACGGACGTGGCTACACCTTC
>TRBV9|TRBJ2-7|.|TRBD1
CASNRQGGYEQYF
TGTGCCAGTAACAGACAGGGTGGCTACGAGCAGTACTTC
>TRBV2|TRBJ2-5|.|.
CASTPLGSQQTQYF
TGTGCCAGCACTCCTCTTGGTAGCCAACAGACCCAGTACTTC
>TRBV4-1|TRBJ1-4|.|.
CASSQGYGTPTNEKLFF
TGCGCCAGCAGCCAAGGATACGGGACACCAACTAATGAAAAACTGTTTTTT